The 25 T cell receptor beta chains listed next were all sequenced from one sample in a study of blood T cell repertoires in COVID-19. Clones were read by immunoSEQ multiplex PCR, and TCRdb kept only the in-frame ones, dropping some. The sample holds 50,000 to 60,000 clones, 90% seen once. Sample: peripheral blood. Every receptor here comes from a man between 35 and 55 years old with acute or convalescent COVID-19.

A few counts support this clone. The chain uses TRBV2 and TRBJ1-1; weak D call: TRBD1 (6 bases). The germline V gene encodes CDR1 SNHLY and CDR2 FYNNEI. Trimming cost V 4 bases and J 0 bases, with 12 bases left between them. This CDR3 is built from 15 residues. In nucleotides, the CDR3 is TGTGCCAGCAGTGTGGACAGACTCTTGAACACTGAAGCTTTCTTT. It specifies CASSVDRLLNTEAFF.

This chain connects TRBV5-1 to TRBJ2-3; D is uncertain. CDR3 length: 14 amino acids. Germline CDR1 SGHRS, CDR2 YFSETQ. The V and J ends lost 0 bases and 4 bases respectively, with 9 bases between them. CDR3 nucleotide sequence: TGCGCCAGCAGCTTGGGAGAACCGGCAGATACGCAGTATTTT. It is translated as CASSLGEPADTQYF.

This clone showed up just once. The chain couples TRBV7-2 to TRBJ2-1; 8 bases fit TRBD1. The ends lost 5 bases at V and 7 bases at J; junction bases unmatched: 13. Germline CDR1 and CDR2: SGHTA and FQGNSA. This CDR3 spans 16 amino acids. The CDR3 protein is CASSVVTGGRLNEQFF. As DNA, the CDR3 is TGTGCCAGCAGCGTTGTAACAGGGGGAAGGCTGAATGAGCAGTTCTTC. The full variable domain, rest sourced from reference TRBV7-2 and TRBJ2-1, is GAGVSQSPSNKVTEKGKDVELRCDPISGHTALYWYRQSLGQGLEFLIYFQGNSAPDKSGLPSDRFSAERTGGSVSTLTIQRTQQEDSAVYLCASSVVTGGRLNEQFFGPGTRLTVL.

This clone was seen only once. CDR3 in DNA: TGCGCCAGCAGCCAAGTGGGACTAGCGGGGATAACTAGCTCCTACAATGAGCAGTTCTTC. It yields the protein CASSQVGLAGITSSYNEQFF. The rearrangement links TRBV4-1 to TRBJ2-1; 13 nucleotides agree with TRBD2. Per the germline V gene, CDR1 is MGHRA and CDR2 is YSYEKL. Trimming took 1 base from V and 0 from J; bases not matched to a gene: 9. The CDR3 is made up of 20 amino acids.

The rearrangement links TRBV27 to TRBJ2-4; TRBD1 is a possible D gene (6 bases). Germline assignment: CDR1 MNHEY and CDR2 SMNVEV (reference sequence). Trimming left V 4 bases short and J 8 bases short, with 21 bases between. The CDR3 runs to 16 residues. The CDR3, as DNA: TGTGCCAGCAGTTGCCGTACACAGGGCCGAGGGGACATTCAGTACTTC. Translated, it gives CASSCRTQGRGDIQYF.

The rearrangement uses TRBV6-5 and TRBJ2-7, with 12 positions matching TRBD1. Germline V gene lookup returns CDR1 MNHEY and CDR2 SVGAGI. There are 14 residues in the CDR3. V was pared by 6 bases and J by 5 bases, with 5 bases of the junction left unmatched. In nucleotides, the CDR3 is TGTGCCAGCAGGGGGACAGGGGGCCGGAACGAGCAGTACTTC. The encoded protein is CASRGTGGRNEQYF.

The chain joins TRBV18 to TRBJ2-7; 11 bases fit TRBD2. CDR1 and CDR2 (germline): KGHSH, LQKENI. Germline trimming cut 3 bases from V and 0 bases from J; bases unmatched to any gene: 1. The CDR3 contains 15 residues. The CDR3 sequence is CASSPSGRDSYEQYF. The CDR3 DNA is TGTGCCAGCTCACCTAGCGGGAGGGACTCCTACGAGCAGTACTTC.

The chain uses TRBV5-6 and TRBJ2-3, with D tentatively TRBD2 (5 bases). V shed 5 bases and J shed 0 bases, with 19 bases lying between them. Germline-derived CDR1 and CDR2 are SGHDT and YYEEEE. There are 17 residues in the CDR3. The CDR3 DNA reads TGTGCCAGCAGTTCTGAAGTGTTCAGGAGGAGCACAGATACGCAGTATTTT. It encodes CASSSEVFRRSTDTQYF.

This clone was picked up one time. CDR3: CASSEGRQGLGYTF. The CDR3 region has the DNA TGTGCCAGCAGTGAAGGAAGACAGGGGTTGGGCTACACCTTC. The chain joins TRBV2 to TRBJ1-2; 8 bases match TRBD1. Trimming removed 1 base from V and 8 bases from J; junction bases left unmatched: 6. CDR1 is SNHLY and CDR2 is FYNNEI in the germline V gene. This CDR3 is built from 14 residues.

CDR3: CASSLELSYEQYF. In DNA, the CDR3 is TGTGCCAGCAGCTTAGAGTTATCCTACGAGCAGTACTTC. V gene TRBV7-3 combines with J gene TRBJ2-7, with D hard to call. V dropped 2 bases and J dropped 1 base, with 6 bases sitting between them. The CDR3 length is 13 residues. CDR1 is SGHTA, CDR2 FQGTGA, per germline.

The table lists this clone with a few counts. V usage is TRBV6-2 or TRBV6-3 and J usage is TRBJ1-5; TRBD1 matches at 12 bases. Germline CDR1 and CDR2: MNHEY and SVGEGT. V was pared by 4 bases and J by 7 bases, with 5 bases of the junction left unmatched. The CDR3 runs to 15 residues. CDR3 nucleotide sequence: TGTGCCAGCAGTTCCGGGACAGGGGGCTTGCAGCCCCAGCATTTT. Translated: CASSSGTGGLQPQHF.

The chain uses TRBV7-2 and TRBJ2-5, with D possibly TRBD2 on 6 matching bases. With 5 bases removed from V and 2 bases from J, the gap between germline ends came to 12 bases. The germline CDR1 and CDR2 sequences are SGHTA and FQGNSA. The CDR3 has 14 residues. Here the CDR3 reads CASSQSSVQETQYF. CDR3 nucleotide sequence: TGTGCCAGCAGCCAATCTAGCGTACAAGAGACCCAGTACTTC.

This clone was picked up a small number of times. V gene TRBV27 combines with J gene TRBJ2-7, with TRBD1 matching over 9 bases. The J segment lost 0 bases and the V segment lost 0 bases, leaving 12 bases of the junction unmatched. Germline V gene data show CDR1 as MNHEY and CDR2 as SMNVEV (reference sequence). The CDR3 is made up of 19 amino acids. The CDR3 DNA reads as TGTGCCAGCAGTTTATCCTCGGGACAGGGTTCTACAAGCTCCTACGAGCAGTACTTC. Amino acids: CASSLSSGQGSTSSYEQYF.

Only a few counts were recorded for this clone. The chain joins TRBV6-1 to TRBJ2-3, with a weak D call TRBD2 (6 bases). Germline V gives CDR1 MNHNS, CDR2 SASEGT. V lost 1 base and J lost 6, with 14 bases in between. The CDR3 extends over 15 amino acids. The chain's CDR3 is CASSEGEEGADTQYF. The CDR3, as DNA: TGTGCCAGCAGTGAAGGTGAGGAGGGAGCGGATACGCAGTATTTT.

J is TRBJ2-2 and V is TRBV2; 7 bases are a match to TRBD2. Germline CDR1 reads SNHLY; CDR2 reads FYNNEI. Trimming at V came to 4 bases and at J to 1 base, leaving 6 bases not matched to a gene. The CDR3 runs 16 residues. The CDR3 coding sequence is TGTGCCAGCAGTGTCGGGTGGGAGGGGAACACCGGGGAGCTGTTTTTT. It is translated as CASSVGWEGNTGELFF. Complete variable domain (other parts from reference TRBV2 and TRBJ2-2): EPEVTQTPSHQVTQMGQEVILRCVPISNHLYFYWYRQILGQKVEFLVSFYNNEISEKSEIFDDQFSVERPDGSNFTLKIRSTKLEDSAMYFCASSVGWEGNTGELFFGEGSRLTVL.

The chain carries TRBV7-9 and TRBJ1-5; 7 bases are a match to TRBD1. The CDR3 is 14 residues long. V was clipped by 3 bases and J by 3 bases; unmatched bases: 2. The germline gives CDR1 SEHNR, CDR2 FQNEAQ (reference sequence). This CDR3 is CASSLGQYNQPQHF. Written as DNA, the CDR3 is TGTGCCAGCAGCTTGGGACAGTACAATCAGCCCCAGCATTTT.

This chain joins TRBV3-1 (or the pseudogene TRBV3-2) and TRBJ2-5; 8 bases map to TRBD2. The V gene's germline CDR1 is LGHDT and CDR2 YNNKEL (reference sequence). The CDR3 sequence is 14 residues long. Germline trimming cut 1 base from V and 8 bases from J; bases unmatched to any gene: 6. Here the CDR3 reads CASSQAAGGGTQYF. CDR3 DNA sequence: TGTGCCAGCAGCCAAGCGGCGGGAGGCGGAACCCAGTACTTC.

V gene TRBV11-2 combines with J gene TRBJ1-1; D remains unclear. Germline CDR1 reads SGHAT; CDR2 reads FQNNGV. This CDR3 comprises 16 residues. Between the trimmed V and J ends, which lost 5 bases and 0 bases, there was a span of 16 bases. In nucleotides, the CDR3 is TGTGCCAGCAGCCCCCCCGCGAACCTCATGAACACTGAAGCTTTCTTT. It translates to CASSPPANLMNTEAFF.

The chain links TRBV18 to TRBJ1-6, with TRBD1 as a possible D gene (6 bases). V dropped 3 bases and J dropped 5 bases, with 8 bases sitting between them. This CDR3 is built from 14 residues. The germline V gene encodes CDR1 KGHSH and CDR2 LQKENI. The CDR3 spells CASSPGHNNSPLHF. As DNA, the CDR3 is TGTGCCAGCTCACCGGGACACAATAATTCACCCCTCCACTTT.

V and J are TRBV19 and TRBJ2-1; the match to TRBD2 covers 9 bases. After removal of 2 bases from V and 0 bases from J, the junction contained 11 bases not matched to a gene. This CDR3 contains 19 residues. Germline V gene data show CDR1 as LNHDA and CDR2 as SQIVND (reference sequence). CDR3 bases: TGTGCCAGTAGTATAACAGCGGGAGGTCTCGGTAGCTCCTACAATGAGCAGTTCTTC. It specifies CASSITAGGLGSSYNEQFF.

This chain uses TRBV6-5 with TRBJ1-5, with D perhaps matching TRBD1 (6 bases). Trimming cost V 8 bases and J 3 bases, with 14 bases left between them. This CDR3 contains 14 residues. The germline V gene encodes CDR1 MNHEY and CDR2 SVGAGI. This CDR3 is CASGMDRSNQPQHF. CDR3 DNA sequence: TGTGCCAGCGGGATGGACAGATCCAATCAGCCCCAGCATTTT.

This chain uses TRBV2 with TRBJ1-2; no clear D. This CDR3 has 11 amino acids. Germline-derived CDR1 and CDR2 are SNHLY and FYNNEI. V lost 3 bases, J lost 5 bases, and 4 bases lay in between. The CDR3 DNA is TGTGCCAGCAGTGACGAGTATGGCTACACCTTC. Residues: CASSDEYGYTF.

The chain combines TRBV2 with TRBJ2-7, with 9 bases aligning to TRBD1. V lost 4 bases, J lost 2 bases, and 3 bases stayed unmatched. This CDR3 comprises 14 residues. Germline CDR1 SNHLY, CDR2 FYNNEI. In DNA, the CDR3 is TGTGCCAGCAGTGGGGACAGGGACACCTACGAGCAGTACTTC. Protein: CASSGDRDTYEQYF.

This clone was counted only a few times. As DNA, the CDR3 is TGTGCCAGCAGCGTCCAGGGCCTAACTGGGGAGACCCAGTACTTC. The encoded protein is CASSVQGLTGETQYF. V is TRBV9 and J is TRBJ2-5, with D maybe TRBD1 (5 bases). Germline loops: CDR1 SGDLS, CDR2 YYNGEE. V was clipped by 2 bases and J by 5 bases, with 16 bases between them. The CDR3 runs to 15 residues.

The sample holds one count of this clone. This chain links TRBV28 with TRBJ1-5; 7 bases line up with TRBD1. In germline, CDR1 is MDHEN, CDR2 SYDVKM. This CDR3 is 16 amino acids long. Germline trimming cut 6 bases from V and 0 bases from J; bases unmatched to any gene: 8. CDR3 region: CASRGGTEASNQPQHF. CDR3 DNA: TGTGCCAGCAGGGGTGGGACAGAAGCTAGCAATCAGCCCCAGCATTTT.